The source of this T cell receptor beta chain is a study of blood T cell repertoires in COVID-19. Study overall: In each case, the material was cDNA or gDNA derived from T cells, B-cell-depleted T cells, or PBMCs.

Sequencing was performed with immunoSEQ multiplex PCR; in TCRdb, only in-frame clones are kept and a portion is missing. Counted here are a few hundred thousand clones, 87% occurring once; the ten biggest clones make up 2.2%. The CDR3 has 13 amino acids. From germline, CDR1 is SNHLY and CDR2 FYNNEI. V was clipped by 5 bases and J by 9 bases; unmatched bases: 7. V usage is TRBV2 and J usage is TRBJ2-3; 8 bases map to TRBD1. Sequencing input: peripheral blood. The clonotype comes from a woman aged 50 to 60 who had recovered from COVID-19. This chain's CDR3 is CASSSDRDETQYF. In DNA, the CDR3 is TGTGCCAGCAGTTCGGACAGGGACGAAACGCAGTATTTT.